One T cell receptor beta chain is described in this entry. No antigen is known for it. With 4 bases clipped from V and 3 bases from J, the junction kept 20 bases outside the gene matches. The CDR3 totals 21 residues. From germline, CDR1 is SGHTA and CDR2 FQGTGA. These data are taken from a study of T-cell reconstitution after alpha-beta-depleted transplantation in children. The study's findings and limits: Alpha-beta T cells about two months after transplant reportedly derived from several hundred expanded graft clones.

This sample's TCRbeta library carried unique molecular identifier barcodes. TCRdb analysed the PCR reads with MiXCR anew, one entry per CDR3 protein. The repertoire includes some 350,000 distinct CDR3 sequences, 15% to 20% of them detected once, and around two fifths sits in the top ten. The receptor comes from a male patient aged 2-15 years who had a stem cell transplant for acute lymphoblastic leukemia, so the T cells may come from the graft donor. The sample in question was PBMCs, mostly from graft donor cells, obtained 360 days after TCRalphabeta/CD19-depleted stem cell transplant. V gene TRBV7-3 combines with J gene TRBJ2-1; 11 bases are a match to TRBD2. CDR3 sequence: CASSSSFFSGRARRDYNEQFF. In DNA, the CDR3 is TGTGCCAGCAGCTCCAGCTTTTTTAGCGGGAGGGCCAGAAGGGACTACAATGAGCAGTTCTTC. The full variable domain, with the rest looked up from reference TRBV7-3 and TRBJ2-1, is GAGVSQTPSNKVTEKGKYVELRCDPISGHTALYWYRQSLGQGPEFLIYFQGTGAADDSGLPNDRFFAVRPEGSVSTLKIQRTERGDSAVYLCASSSSFFSGRARRDYNEQFFGPGTRLTVL.